This T cell receptor (beta chain) stems from a study of T cells in Graves' hyperthyroidism and ophthalmopathy. The CDR3 regions of TCR beta were amplified from RNA transcripts. The study used the HTBI primer set for a first-round RT-PCR of the TCR CDR3. TCRdb fed the multiplex PCR reads into MiXCR, producing one record per CDR3 protein. The data show 700,000 to 950,000 distinct CDR3 sequences, 30% to 40% seen once. Germline V gene lookup returns CDR1 MNHNS and CDR2 SASEGT. J gave up 2 bases and V 7 bases, and 10 bases lay outside the gene matches. This CDR3 has 15 amino acids. In its sample, this clonotype was seen a few times.

Sequencing was performed on blood. The clonotype originates from a middle-aged woman with Graves' hyperthyroidism. The chain recombines TRBV6-1 with TRBJ2-7; 8 positions agree with TRBD1. For the CDR3, the DNA is TGTGCCAGCATCTTCCAGGGGGCTGGGCCCTACGAGCAGTACTTC. It is translated as CASIFQGAGPYEQYF.